The 15 T cell receptor beta chains given below trace back to one sample, sequenced in a study of blood T cell repertoires in COVID-19. Profiled with immunoSEQ multiplex PCR; TCRdb holds only in-frame clones, not every one. This table holds about 140,000 clones, around 82% found once. Input material: peripheral blood. The receptors originated from a woman aged 60-70 years with acute or convalescent COVID-19.

The genes are TRBV11-2 and TRBJ2-5; 7 bases fit TRBD2. The trim removed 6 bases at V and 5 bases at J, leaving 6 bases unmatched. This CDR3 comprises 13 residues. CDR1 SGHAT and CDR2 FQNNGV come from the germline V gene. CDR3 nucleotides: TGTGCCAGCAGACCGACTAGCTATGAGACCCAGTACTTC. Translation gives CASRPTSYETQYF.

The rearrangement links TRBV4-1 to TRBJ1-2; no clear D gene. The germline gives CDR1 MGHRA, CDR2 YSYEKL. The CDR3 covers 15 residues. V was trimmed by 0 bases and J by 2 bases, leaving 10 bases between them. As DNA, the CDR3 is TGCGCCAGCAGCCAAGAGACACGGAAGAACTATGGCTACACCTTC. It codes for CASSQETRKNYGYTF.

DNA of the CDR3: TGTGCCAGCAGCTTATTTACAGGGGACTATGGCTACACCTTC. Its protein product is CASSLFTGDYGYTF. V gene TRBV7-2 combines with J gene TRBJ1-2, with 7 bases that match TRBD1. J gave up 3 bases and V 2 bases, and 3 bases lay outside the gene matches. The CDR3 extends over 14 amino acids. CDR1 is SGHTA and CDR2 is FQGNSA in the germline V gene.

The rearrangement joins TRBV27 to TRBJ1-1; 9 nucleotides line up with TRBD1. The V segment lost 4 bases and the J segment 5 bases; nucleotides outside the gene matches: 8. The CDR3 runs 15 residues. Germline V CDR1 and CDR2: MNHEY, SMNVEV (reference sequence). The CDR3 DNA sequence: TGTGCCAGCAGTTCGGACAGGGGAGGTGCGACTGAAGCTTTCTTT. Amino acids: CASSSDRGGATEAFF.

J is TRBJ1-5 and V is TRBV18; 9 bases are a match to TRBD1. V was clipped by 5 bases and J by 6 bases; unmatched bases: 5. Germline CDR1 is KGHSH and CDR2 is LQKENI. This CDR3 is built from 14 residues. The CDR3 coding sequence is TGTGCCAGCTCAGATACAGGGGGCGTTCAGCCCCAGCATTTT. Residues: CASSDTGGVQPQHF.

The chain recombines TRBV2 with TRBJ2-1; 9 bases are a match to TRBD1. Losses at the gene ends were 5 bases for V and 5 bases for J; bases not matched to a gene: 4. Germline-derived CDR1 and CDR2 are SNHLY and FYNNEI. The CDR3 is 14 amino acids. CDR3 DNA: TGTGCCAGCAGTCTCGGACAGGGGAACAATGAGCAGTTCTTC. Protein sequence: CASSLGQGNNEQFF.

The chain recombines TRBV7-9 with TRBJ1-1; the D gene is possibly TRBD1 (5 bases). This CDR3 is 12 amino acids long. V was pared by 5 bases and J by 6 bases, with 10 bases between. The germline CDR1 and CDR2 sequences are SEHNR and FQNEAQ (reference sequence). The CDR3 loop is CASSRGTAEAFF. DNA of the CDR3: TGTGCCAGCAGCCGGGGGACCGCTGAAGCTTTCTTT.

V gene TRBV15 combines with J gene TRBJ2-7, with TRBD2 matching 11 bases. Trimming at V came to 0 bases and at J to 3 bases, leaving 4 bases not matched to a gene. The CDR3 sequence is 16 residues long. The V gene's germline CDR1 is LNHNV and CDR2 YYDKDF (reference sequence). This chain's CDR3 is CATSRDLLAGVYEQYF. The DNA of the CDR3 is TGTGCCACCAGCAGAGATTTACTAGCGGGAGTCTACGAGCAGTACTTC.

This clone showed up just once. The V call is TRBV11-2, the J call TRBJ2-7; TRBD1 matches at 8 bases. Per germline, CDR1 SGHAT and CDR2 FQNNGV. The CDR3 is 14 amino acids. V lost 5 bases and J lost 2; bases outside the gene matches: 5. CDR3 protein: CASSTGTGPYEQYF. Written as DNA, the CDR3 is TGTGCCAGCAGCACCGGGACAGGTCCCTACGAGCAGTACTTC.

With regard to this clone: At one of its ends the junction is not consistent with the germline gene, which may arise from a read error. The V and J genes are TRBV7-2 and TRBJ1-2; perhaps TRBD1 as D (5 bases). Germline CDR1 SGHTA, CDR2 FQGNSA. The CDR3 covers 12 residues. CDR3 residues: CASSPRPGITSF. As DNA, the CDR3 is TGTGCCAGCAGCCCTCGCCCAGGGATAACCTCCTTC. Filled out from reference TRBV7-2 and TRBJ1-2, the complete variable domain reads GAGVSQSPSNKVTEKGKDVELRCDPISGHTALYWYRQSLGQGLEFLIYFQGNSAPDKSGLPSDRFSAERTGGSVSTLTIQRTQQEDSAVYLCASSPRPGITSFGSGTRLTVV.

The chain has TRBV28 and TRBJ2-1; the match to TRBD1 covers 12 bases. This CDR3 is 16 amino acids long. The germline gives CDR1 MDHEN, CDR2 SYDVKM. V lost 5 bases and J lost 9; bases outside the gene matches: 11. For the CDR3, the DNA is TGTGCCAGCAGTACCGTAGGGACAGGGGGCGGCGGTGAGCAGTTCTTC. Its translation: CASSTVGTGGGGEQFF.

This clone was seen a few times. The chain is built from TRBV28 and TRBJ1-2, with 8 bases lining up with TRBD1. The CDR3 is 14 amino acids. Germline CDR1 MDHEN, CDR2 SYDVKM. The V gene end was trimmed by 0 bases and the J gene end by 6 bases; junction bases not matched to a gene: 3. CDR3 nucleotides: TGTGCCAGCAGTTTATGGGACAGGGTCCATGGCTACACCTTC. This translates into CASSLWDRVHGYTF.

Here the CDR3 DNA reads TGTGCTAGTGGTTCTACATCCGGGACAGGGGGCGGACAGCCCCAGCATTTT. Its translation: CASGSTSGTGGGQPQHF. The gene calls are TRBV12-5 and TRBJ1-5, with 12 bases lining up with TRBD1. Looked up from germline, CDR1 is LGHNT and CDR2 is FRNRAP. This CDR3 comprises 17 residues. V was clipped by 4 bases and J by 7 bases; unmatched bases: 11.

The genes are TRBV7-2 and TRBJ1-1; 11 bases agree with TRBD1. The CDR3 is made up of 14 amino acids. Germline V gives CDR1 SGHTA, CDR2 FQGNSA. Germline trimming cut 5 bases from V and 1 base from J; bases unmatched to any gene: 0. This chain's CDR3 is CASSGQGANTEAFF. The CDR3 nucleotides read TGTGCCAGCAGCGGACAGGGGGCGAACACTGAAGCTTTCTTT.

The rearrangement uses TRBV10-3 and TRBJ2-1; 11 bases are a match to TRBD2. J lost 10 bases, V lost 5 bases, and 10 bases had no gene match. Germline CDR1 ENHRY, CDR2 SYGVKD. This CDR3 comprises 15 residues. The CDR3 loop reads CAISTLLAGEGEQFF. The CDR3 DNA sequence: TGTGCCATCAGTACGCTACTAGCGGGAGAAGGGGAGCAGTTCTTC.